Each of the 4 T cell receptor beta chains below was sequenced from the same sample in a study of regulatory T cells in long-lasting Graves disease. Documented time point: persistent/refractory GD, antithyroid drugs over 5 years with positive TRAb. With RNA extracted from PBMCs as input, the TCR library was made. Relying on iRepertoire HTBI primers and Arm-PCR of CDR3 regions, the team built TCR beta libraries. TCRdb re-called the multiplex PCR reads with MiXCR, one entry per CDR3 protein. The repertoire holds hundreds of thousands of distinct CDR3 sequences, about 32% seen once, with under 50% in the top ten. The material sequenced was peripheral blood mononuclear cells (PBMCs), taken when the disease was refractory, from a patient treated with antithyroid drugs. The source of these receptors is a female donor with Graves disease.

This clonotype turned up a few times. This sequence joins TRBV5-4 and TRBJ2-2; D might be TRBD2 (5 bases). Deletions cut 4 bases from V and 0 bases from J, with 16 bases between. The germline gives CDR1 SGHNT, CDR2 YYREEE (reference sequence). CDR3 size: 17 residues. CDR3 amino acids: CASSPDPSRANTGELFF. Written as DNA, the CDR3 is TGTGCCAGCAGCCCGGACCCTAGCAGAGCGAACACCGGGGAGCTGTTTTTT.

Many counts were recorded for this clonotype. The rearrangement joins TRBV2 to TRBJ1-6, with a possible D match to TRBD1 (5 bases). The CDR3 consists of 12 residues. V gave up 8 bases and J gave up 9 bases, with 11 bases separating them. Germline V CDR1 and CDR2: SNHLY, FYNNEI. The CDR3 nucleotides read TGTGCCAGCGGTACAGGTGCTTCACCCCTCCACTTT. Protein sequence: CASGTGASPLHF. The complete variable domain, with remaining parts taken from reference TRBV2 and TRBJ1-6, reads EPEVTQTPSHQVTQMGQEVILRCVPISNHLYFYWYRQILGQKVEFLVSFYNNEISEKSEIFDDQFSVERPDGSNFTLKIRSTKLEDSAMYFCASGTGASPLHFGNGTRLTVT.

With regard to this clonotype: The junction departs from the called germline gene at one end, perhaps through a read error. The chain combines TRBV7-9 with TRBJ1-3, with D hard to call. CDR3 length: 12 amino acids. Germline CDR1 reads SEHNR; CDR2 reads FQNEAQ (reference sequence). The CDR3 protein is CAGSHTGNTIYF. CDR3 DNA: TGTGCCGGCAGCCACACTGGAAACACCATATATTTT.

This clonotype was counted between two and nine times. The J gene is TRBJ1-1, the V gene TRBV12-3 or TRBV12-4, with D unresolved. The V end lost 2 bases, the J end lost 11 bases, and 9 bases lay between the germline ends. This CDR3 contains 11 residues. The CDR3 loop is CASSLRGNAFF. The DNA for the CDR3 is TGTGCCAGCAGTTTACGAGGGAACGCTTTCTTT.